The clone carrying this T cell receptor (beta chain) was seen only a few times. The antigen is undetermined. This CDR3 has 13 residues. The germline V gene has CDR1 SGHDN and CDR2 FVKESK. The V and J ends lost 8 bases and 7 bases respectively, with 15 bases between them. This entry comes from a study of beta chain features in type 1 diabetes. Study summary: The samples had about 100,000,000 sorted cells examined in all. Study findings and constraints: With patients and controls alike, PCR might favor shorter templates to an equal degree. In comparison with healthy donors, patients had naive, central memory and Treg TCRB repertoires that appeared more similar.

Expressed TCRB transcripts were sequenced because the isolated RNA had all been reverse transcribed beforehand. Data came from immunoSEQ multiplex PCR; TCRdb stores just in-frame clones and leaves some out. Of over 40,000 clones detected, roughly 50% appear once; the ten largest clones hold 0.25%. This clonotype was obtained from a young woman in good health. Input material: stem cell memory CD4+ T cells from blood. This chain links TRBV14 with TRBJ1-5, with unresolved D. This CDR3 is CASARNHGQPQHF. CDR3 bases: TGTGCCAGCGCGCGGAATCATGGACAGCCCCAGCATTTT.